The rows below give T cell receptor beta chains drawn from one sample of a study of CD8 T cells in ankylosing spondylitis. TCRdb used MiXCR to reprocess the 5' RACE reads, holding one entry per CDR3 protein. The table shows 500,000 or so distinct CDR3 sequences, with less than 6% occurring only once. Sequences were obtained from blood, either unsorted or a sorted T cell fraction (not recorded which). These receptors were collected from a male donor with ankylosing spondylitis. The conserved cysteine and the conserved F or W are not part of the CDR3 here. A D gene is named only where the DNA matches it firmly.

d_gene	v_gene	j_gene	CDR3aa
.	TRBV27	TRBJ2-3	ASRPLGYRDTQY
.	TRBV20-1	TRBJ1-1	SASGGNLNTEAF
.	TRBV9	TRBJ2-7	ASSVGDGTYEQY
.	TRBV20-1	TRBJ1-1	SAQRGDTEAF
.	TRBV27	TRBJ2-5	ASSLGLPLPQY
.	TRBV2	TRBJ1-2	ASSAEGYGYT
TRBD1	TRBV28	TRBJ1-4	ASSLMTGMGEEKLF
.	TRBV4-3	TRBJ1-3	ASSQDTGTGNTIY
.	TRBV5-1	TRBJ1-5	ASSLLSGSNQPQH
.	TRBV29-1	TRBJ2-3	SVGQGLADTQY
.	TRBV12-3/TRBV12-4	TRBJ2-3	ASWPGVDTQY
TRBD2	TRBV7-8	TRBJ2-1	ASSDKPSGWAEQF
.	TRBV4-2	TRBJ2-7	ASSHGFGDEQY
.	TRBV4-1	TRBJ2-7	ASSQAPTGNSYEQY
TRBD1	TRBV3-1	TRBJ1-1	ASSQVKGQGAF
.	TRBV7-2	TRBJ2-5	ASSLLVSQETQY
TRBD1	TRBV7-9	TRBJ2-3	ASSGPGQGYSPDTQY
.	TRBV10-3	TRBJ1-6	AIRLGGTLNSPLH
TRBD2	TRBV20-1	TRBJ2-7	SAAASGSSYEQY
.	TRBV20-1	TRBJ2-7	SAREQGSSSYEQY
.	TRBV6-5	TRBJ1-2	ASSYNEMTGYT
.	TRBV7-2	TRBJ1-4	ASSLRGNEKLF
TRBD1	TRBV12-3/TRBV12-4	TRBJ1-5	ASSFDRAGQPQH
.	TRBV3-1	TRBJ1-4	ASSQSTTVDEKLF
TRBD2	TRBV10-3	TRBJ2-1	AISDNSGSLFDEQF
TRBD1	TRBV20-1	TRBJ1-2	SARGHSAVTGGPFYGYT
.	TRBV7-9	TRBJ2-7	ASSLSQTYEQY
.	TRBV6-6	TRBJ2-1	ASTIDKYNEQF
TRBD2	TRBV5-1	TRBJ2-7	ASRLGLAESYEQY
.	TRBV7-2	TRBJ1-5	ASSFLNSNQPQH
TRBD1	TRBV11-2	TRBJ2-4	ASRRPGQGSKNIQY
.	TRBV4-2	TRBJ2-1	ASSQGNPRHRNEQF
TRBD1	TRBV5-1	TRBJ2-3	ASSLIGQGSDTQY
TRBD2	TRBV5-1	TRBJ2-3	ASSQFGGGSSTDTQY
.	TRBV15	TRBJ2-1	ATSRDRVAESEQF
.	TRBV12-3/TRBV12-4	TRBJ2-1	ASSLEGSSGNEQF
.	TRBV4-2	TRBJ2-2	ASKQITGELF
TRBD2	TRBV20-1	TRBJ2-3	SARDSSGRAIGDTQY
.	TRBV15	TRBJ2-7	ATSSGRVGMDEQY
TRBD1	TRBV5-1	TRBJ2-7	ASSFGTGDGEQY
TRBD2	TRBV7-2	TRBJ2-2	ASSLPSSGRRAGELF
.	TRBV10-3	TRBJ1-6	AIRNSGPDSLH
.	TRBV10-3	TRBJ1-5	ATRGYSNQPQH
.	TRBV28	TRBJ1-6	ASSLDGLSGESPLH
.	TRBV5-1	TRBJ2-1	ASSLAPGPSEQF
.	TRBV6-1	TRBJ1-1	ASSMVFGGHTEAF
TRBD1	TRBV12-3/TRBV12-4	TRBJ2-2	ASSLIQGAGELF
.	TRBV20-1	TRBJ1-2	SGNREEANYGYT
.	TRBV5-1	TRBJ1-2	ASSLGRDFH
.	TRBV7-9	TRBJ2-6	ASSLNLRVSGANVLT
TRBD2	TRBV7-8	TRBJ2-3	ASSLARGEPDTDTQY
.	TRBV5-1	TRBJ1-1	ASSLIGDTEAF
.	TRBV4-1	TRBJ2-2	ASSQVQYTGELF
TRBD2	TRBV20-1	TRBJ2-5	SAPGGPGAQETQY